One sample yielded the 24 T cell receptor beta chains listed below, sequenced in a study of response to subunit inactivated influenza vaccine. One entry per CDR3 protein results from TCRdb running MiXCR on the RT-PCR reads. Of under 550,000 distinct CDR3 sequences in the sample, less than 10% were seen once. Here the sequenced sample was PBMCs from blood, taken 23 months after vaccination. These receptors all stem from a man between 50 and 75 years old who received an inactivated influenza vaccine.

Only a few counts were recorded for this clonotype. The chain is built from TRBV29-1 and TRBJ1-1; 8 bases are a match to TRBD1. Germline lookup yields CDR1 SQVTM and CDR2 ANQGSEA. This CDR3 has 13 amino acids. V was pared by 7 bases and J by 4 bases, with 8 bases of the junction left unmatched. CDR3 DNA sequence: TGCAGCGCCTCCCAAACAGGGGGCACTGAAGCTTTCTTT. Its protein product is CSASQTGGTEAFF.

This clonotype was recorded a few times. J is TRBJ2-4 and V is TRBV28; 8 bases fit TRBD2. The CDR3 length is 16 residues. V lost 3 bases to trimming and J lost 8 bases; unmatched junction nucleotides: 12. Germline-derived CDR1 and CDR2 are MDHEN and SYDVKM. The CDR3 sequence is CASSFQRGPLRDIQYF. The CDR3 coding sequence is TGTGCCAGCAGTTTTCAGCGGGGGCCTCTTCGAGACATTCAGTACTTC.

The rearrangement uses TRBV7-2 and TRBJ2-7, with D uncertain. V lost 5 bases, J lost 3 bases, and 20 bases lay in between. CDR1 SGHTA and CDR2 FQGNSA come from the germline V gene. This CDR3 has 16 residues. CDR3 DNA: TGTGCCAGCAGCCTAGGAGTGCCCCCGGCATTCTACGAGCAGTACTTC. This codes for CASSLGVPPAFYEQYF.

This clonotype was detected many times. The chain joins TRBV27 to TRBJ2-1, with D perhaps matching TRBD2 (7 bases). V lost 1 base to trimming and J lost 8 bases, with 18 bases between them. This CDR3 has 16 residues. Germline assignment: CDR1 MNHEY and CDR2 SMNVEV (reference sequence). CDR3 sequence (DNA): TGTGCCAGCAGTTTATTTCGGGGAGGGGGTAGGGATGAGCAGTTCTTC. Its translation is CASSLFRGGGRDEQFF.

This rearrangement joins TRBV3-1 to TRBJ2-2; tentative D call: TRBD1 (6 bases). CDR3 length equals 16 residues. V gave up 6 bases and J gave up 0 bases, with 14 bases separating them. Per the germline V gene, CDR1 is LGHDT and CDR2 is YNNKEL (reference sequence). The CDR3 region has the DNA TGTGCCAGCAGTCCAACCAGGACAGCGAACACCGGGGAGCTGTTTTTT. Translated, it gives CASSPTRTANTGELFF. Full variable domain (missing parts from reference TRBV3-1 and TRBJ2-2): DTAVSQTPKYLVTQMGNDKSIKCEQNLGHDTMYWYKQDSKKFLKIMFSYNNKELIINETVPNRFSPKSPDKAHLNLHINSLELGDSAVYFCASSPTRTANTGELFFGEGSRLTVL.

The rearrangement joins TRBV19 to TRBJ1-5; tentatively, D is TRBD1 (5 bases). Germline values: CDR1 LNHDA, CDR2 SQIVND (reference sequence). This CDR3 has 15 residues. Trimming pared 1 base from V and 5 bases from J, leaving 12 bases between. The CDR3 spells CASSIVGTGYQPQHF. The DNA for the CDR3 is TGTGCCAGTAGTATAGTCGGGACCGGATATCAGCCCCAGCATTTT.

This sequence joins TRBV29-1 and TRBJ2-5; 8 bases fit TRBD1. CDR1 SQVTM and CDR2 ANQGSEA come from the germline V gene. There are 13 residues in the CDR3. Trimming removed 7 bases from V and 4 bases from J; junction bases left unmatched: 8. The CDR3: CSERQGAGETQYF. The CDR3 nucleotides are TGCAGCGAGCGGCAGGGGGCTGGAGAGACCCAGTACTTC.

The gene calls are TRBV5-6 and TRBJ2-5, with 8 bases aligning to TRBD2. CDR3 length: 15 residues. In germline, CDR1 is SGHDT, CDR2 YYEEEE. The V gene end was trimmed by 1 base and the J gene end by 1 base; junction bases not matched to a gene: 3. The DNA for the CDR3 is TGTGCCAGCAGCTTGTATGCGGGGGGCCAAGAGACCCAGTACTTC. Amino acid sequence: CASSLYAGGQETQYF.

In its sample, this clonotype was seen a few times. The chain carries TRBV19 and TRBJ2-7; D uncertain. V shed 1 base and J shed 5 bases, with 15 bases lying between them. The CDR3 loop spans 15 amino acids. Germline-derived CDR1 and CDR2 are LNHDA and SQIVND (reference sequence). CDR3 sequence reads: CASSIVPGLGNEQYF. DNA for the CDR3: TGTGCCAGTAGTATAGTCCCGGGTTTAGGGAACGAGCAGTACTTC.

The gene calls are TRBV12-3 or TRBV12-4 and TRBJ2-3; possibly TRBD1 or TRBD2 for D (5 bases each). The CDR3 contains 17 residues. The V end lost 5 bases, the J end lost 3 bases, and 21 bases lay between the germline ends. CDR3 region: CASSPLPGQGRTDTQYF. As DNA, the CDR3 is TGTGCCAGCAGTCCCCTGCCGGGGCAGGGTCGGACAGATACGCAGTATTTT.

The V and J genes are TRBV7-9 and TRBJ1-2, with D uncertain. The CDR3 loop spans 12 amino acids. Per germline, CDR1 SEHNR and CDR2 FQNEAQ (reference sequence). V lost 4 bases to trimming and J lost 5 bases, with 8 bases between them. The DNA for the CDR3 is TGTGCCAGCAGCTCAGGATCGTATGGCTACACCTTC. This codes for CASSSGSYGYTF.

This clonotype was counted a few times. This chain links TRBV4-1 with TRBJ2-5, with D tentatively TRBD2 (6 bases). The germline V gene encodes CDR1 MGHRA and CDR2 YSYEKL. The CDR3 runs 16 residues. With 0 bases removed from V and 0 bases from J, the gap between germline ends came to 11 bases. The CDR3 loop reads CASSQDLAGYQETQYF. The CDR3 region has the DNA TGCGCCAGCAGCCAAGATCTGGCGGGGTACCAAGAGACCCAGTACTTC.

This clonotype was observed at least ten times. The genes are TRBV28 and TRBJ2-1; the match to TRBD2 covers 7 bases. CDR3 size: 14 residues. Germline values: CDR1 MDHEN, CDR2 SYDVKM. V dropped 5 bases and J dropped 0; count of bases not matched to a gene: 1. The CDR3 DNA reads as TGTGCCAGCAGTACGGGGGGCTCCTACAATGAGCAGTTCTTC. Translating gives CASSTGGSYNEQFF.

For this clonotype: A much larger clone lies a single base off, so this may be a read error. DNA for the CDR3: TGCTCCAGCAGCCAAGTGGGTGGACAGTACCAAGAGACCCAGTACTTC. It yields the protein CSSSQVGGQYQETQYF. V gene TRBV4-1 combines with J gene TRBJ2-5, with D possibly matching TRBD1 (6 bases). The germline CDR1 and CDR2 sequences are MGHRA and YSYEKL. The CDR3 length is 16 residues.

Ten or more counts support this clonotype. The chain uses TRBV7-9 and TRBJ2-3; 9 positions agree with TRBD2. After removal of 5 bases from V and 1 base from J, the junction contained 4 bases not matched to a gene. Germline values: CDR1 SEHNR, CDR2 FQNEAQ (reference sequence). This CDR3 comprises 15 residues. Here the CDR3 DNA reads TGTGCCAGCAGCCCCCGACTAGCGGGCACAGATACGCAGTATTTT. The encoded protein is CASSPRLAGTDTQYF.

Turning to this clonotype: A read error may explain this, as a much larger clone is one base away. This chain links TRBV10-3 with TRBJ1-5, with 8 bases fitting TRBD1. There are 14 residues in the CDR3. The germline V gene encodes CDR1 ENHRY and CDR2 SYGVKD. V was pared by 11 bases and J by 4 bases, with 10 bases of the junction left unmatched. The CDR3 is CALKRGTGNQPQHF. CDR3 nucleotide sequence: TGTGCCCTCAAGAGAGGGACAGGTAATCAGCCCCAGCATTTT.

Ten or more counts support this clonotype. The chain combines TRBV28 with TRBJ2-3, with TRBD1 matching 9 bases. The junction had 8 bases not matched to a gene; V was cut back by 5 bases and J by 5 bases. The CDR3 extends over 15 amino acids. CDR1 and CDR2 from the germline V gene are MDHEN and SYDVKM. CDR3 in DNA: TGTGCCAGCAGTGGGCACAGGGGGCAGGGAGATACGCAGTATTTT. Encoded protein: CASSGHRGQGDTQYF.

This clonotype has ten or more counts. The chain links TRBV4-3 to TRBJ2-3, with 8 bases identical to TRBD2. This CDR3 comprises 19 residues. Germline V gene lookup returns CDR1 LGHNA and CDR2 YSLEER. With V trimmed by 0 bases and J by 5 bases, 16 bases remained unmatched. Here the CDR3 DNA reads TGCGCCAGCAGCCAAGAGTCCGTCGGAGGCCTAGCGGGTTTAGATACGCAGTATTTT. Translation gives CASSQESVGGLAGLDTQYF.

This clonotype was observed many times. CDR3 sequence: CSARDQSGARQETQYF. The DNA for the CDR3 is TGCAGTGCTAGAGATCAGAGCGGGGCCCGTCAAGAGACCCAGTACTTC. The chain recombines TRBV20-1 with TRBJ2-5; 7 positions agree with TRBD2. The ends lost 0 bases at V and 2 bases at J; junction bases unmatched: 9. This CDR3 is built from 16 residues. Germline CDR1 is DFQATT and CDR2 is SNEGSKA (reference sequence).

This clonotype was counted only a few times. The V and J genes are TRBV20-1 and TRBJ2-2, with D possibly matching TRBD1 (5 bases). The V gene's germline CDR1 is DFQATT and CDR2 SNEGSKA (reference sequence). V shed 4 bases and J shed 0 bases, with 9 bases lying between them. The CDR3 consists of 14 residues. CDR3 sequence: CSAKRGSNTGELFF. The CDR3 DNA is TGCAGTGCTAAAAGGGGTTCGAACACCGGGGAGCTGTTTTTT.

This clonotype was counted only a few times. The V gene is TRBV24-1, the J gene TRBJ2-1; 7 nucleotides match TRBD2. The V gene end was trimmed by 5 bases and the J gene end by 9 bases; junction bases not matched to a gene: 3. CDR3 size: 12 residues. Looked up from germline, CDR1 is KGHDR and CDR2 is SFDVKD. This CDR3 is CATSVVAGEQFF. Here the CDR3 DNA reads TGTGCCACCAGTGTAGTAGCGGGTGAGCAGTTCTTC.

Ten or more counts support this clonotype. The chain couples TRBV30 to TRBJ2-2; the match to TRBD1 covers 7 bases. There are 14 residues in the CDR3. Losses at the gene ends were 4 bases for V and 1 base for J; bases not matched to a gene: 3. Germline V gene lookup returns CDR1 GTSNPN and CDR2 SVGIG (reference sequence). The CDR3 DNA follows: TGTGCCTGGACCCGGACAGGGAACACCGGGGAGCTGTTTTTT. This gives the protein CAWTRTGNTGELFF.

This chain uses TRBV11-2 with TRBJ1-1; 7 positions agree with TRBD1. This CDR3 comprises 17 residues. Looked up from germline, CDR1 is SGHAT and CDR2 is FQNNGV. The ends lost 3 bases at V and 1 base at J; junction bases unmatched: 11. As DNA, the CDR3 is TGTGCCAGCAGCTTCCCACCCCGGACAGGCCAGAACACTGAAGCTTTCTTT. Amino acid sequence: CASSFPPRTGQNTEAFF.

Ten or more counts support this clonotype. The V and J genes are TRBV6-2 or TRBV6-3 and TRBJ2-7, with D perhaps being TRBD1 or TRBD2 (5 bases each). This CDR3 is 16 amino acids long. Trimming took 2 bases from V and 0 from J, leaving 14 bases between them. CDR1 and CDR2 (germline): MNHEY, SVGEGT. In nucleotides, the CDR3 is TGTGCCAGCAGTTACGCAGGCAGGGAGTTCTCCTACGAGCAGTACTTC. Protein sequence: CASSYAGREFSYEQYF.